The 8 T cell receptor beta chains listed next were all sequenced from one sample in a study of early T cells in non-severe SARS-CoV-2 infection. Each CDR3 protein is one row after TCRdb ran MiXCR on the 5' RACE reads. The sample has roughly 51,000 distinct CDR3 sequences, around a tenth seen once. Sequencing was performed on whole blood. These receptors came from an adult who was a healthcare worker with PCR-confirmed SARS-CoV-2 infection or an uninfected control (not recorded which).

This clonotype was detected ten times or more. The genes are TRBV14 and TRBJ2-5; 7 bases line up with TRBD1. The CDR3 is made up of 15 amino acids. With V trimmed by 3 bases and J by 1 base, 5 bases remained unmatched. Germline V gene sequence: CDR1 SGHDN, CDR2 FVKESK. CDR3: CASSHRQGPQETQYF. The CDR3 DNA reads as TGTGCCAGCAGCCACCGACAGGGACCCCAAGAGACCCAGTACTTC.

This clonotype was seen repeatedly, ten times or more. A junction boundary mismatches the germline segment, possibly from a read error. The V gene is TRBV20-1, the J gene TRBJ2-2; either TRBD1 or TRBD2 may supply D (6 bases each). CDR1 and CDR2 from the germline V gene are DFQATT and SNEGSKA (reference sequence). This CDR3 region has 15 residues. The CDR3 loop is CSAQGLEMNSGELFF. Written as DNA, the CDR3 is TGCAGTGCACAGGGACTCGAGATGAACAGCGGGGAGCTGTTTTTT.

Here the CDR3 reads CASTRDSRYEQYF. The CDR3 DNA reads TGTGCCAGCACCAGAGACTCCCGCTACGAGCAGTACTTC. The V call is TRBV6-1, the J call TRBJ2-7; D unclear. V was clipped by 7 bases and J by 3 bases, with 13 bases between them. CDR1 and CDR2 from the germline V gene are MNHNS and SASEGT. This CDR3 contains 13 residues.

This clonotype showed up many times. DNA for the CDR3: TGTGCCACCAGCATTGAGGGGGGGAACACTGAAGCTTTCTTT. The encoded protein is CATSIEGGNTEAFF. This rearrangement joins TRBV15 to TRBJ1-1; TRBD1 might be the D (6 bases). The CDR3 totals 14 residues. V was pared by 4 bases and J by 1 base, with 10 bases between. Looked up from germline, CDR1 is LNHNV and CDR2 is YYDKDF (reference sequence). Full variable domain (missing parts from reference TRBV15 and TRBJ1-1): DAMVIQNPRYQVTQFGKPVTLSCSQTLNHNVMYWYQQKSSQAPKLLFHYYDKDFNNEADTPDNFQSRRPNTSFCFLDIRSPGLGDTAMYLCATSIEGGNTEAFFGQGTRLTVV.

Many counts were recorded for this clonotype. The J gene is TRBJ2-7, the V gene TRBV6-6, with TRBD1 identical over 7 bases. Unmatched junction bases numbered 14, after V lost 4 bases and J lost 11 bases. The CDR3 has 14 residues. The germline V gene encodes CDR1 MNHNY and CDR2 SVGAGI (reference sequence). The CDR3 DNA reads as TGTGCCAGCAGTTCGACAGGGATCTCTACATTGGAGTACTTC. It is translated as CASSSTGISTLEYF.

This clonotype appeared once. A clone one base away is much larger, so this may be a read error. V is TRBV3-1 and J is TRBJ1-1, with TRBD1 as a possible D gene (5 bases). This CDR3 contains 15 residues. Germline CDR1 reads LGHDT; CDR2 reads YNNKEL (reference sequence). Deletions cut 4 bases from V and 2 bases from J, with 14 bases between. In DNA, the CDR3 is TGTGCCAGCAGCCGACCGAGACAGATAAACACTGAAGCTTTCTTT. Its protein product is CASSRPRQINTEAFF.

This clonotype was observed a handful of times. The chain carries TRBV27 and TRBJ1-3; D gene unclear. The CDR3 has 15 amino acids. The germline V gene has CDR1 MNHEY and CDR2 SMNVEV (reference sequence). The V end was cut by 5 bases, the J end by 0 bases, with 11 bases between. Written as DNA, the CDR3 is TGTGCCAGCAGTAAGGACCATTTCTCTGGAAACACCATATATTTT. Encoded protein: CASSKDHFSGNTIYF.

This clonotype showed up just a few times. The chain has TRBV18 and TRBJ2-7; no reliable D call. CDR3 length: 15 residues. The germline V gene encodes CDR1 KGHSH and CDR2 LQKENI. Trimming left V 1 base short and J 6 bases short, with 16 bases between. The CDR3 protein is CASSPRSISLGEQYF. CDR3 DNA: TGTGCCAGCTCACCACGGTCCATCTCCCTCGGCGAGCAGTACTTC.